These 13 T cell receptor beta chains were all obtained from the same sample, sequenced in a study of cytomegalovirus exposure and HLA in healthy donors. The primer mix had 60 Vbeta and 13 Jbeta primers. The method was immunoSEQ multiplex PCR; TCRdb's version includes in-frame clones alone and lacks a portion of them. This sample carries 150,000 to 200,000 clones, approximately 86% of them seen once, and the ten largest clones take approximately 2%. Sequenced material: PBMCs. These receptors originate from a woman between 18 and 30 years old in good health and CMV-seronegative.

This sequence joins TRBV4-1 and TRBJ2-7, with a tentative D call TRBD1 (6 bases). Germline values: CDR1 MGHRA, CDR2 YSYEKL. V lost 1 base and J 12 bases, leaving 13 bases between the germline ends. This CDR3 comprises 12 residues. The CDR3 spells CASSQGGPVLYF. Written as DNA, the CDR3 is TGCGCCAGCAGCCAAGGGGGGCCCGTCTTGTACTTC.

Details on this clone: The sample contains more than one DNA sequence encoding this CDR3. This chain connects TRBV28 to TRBJ1-2; 7 bases are a match to TRBD1. Germline values: CDR1 MDHEN, CDR2 SYDVKM. V shed 2 bases, J shed 8 bases, and the junction held 2 bases outside the gene matches. There are 12 residues in the CDR3. CDR3 in amino acids: CASSLDRVGYTF. The CDR3, as DNA: TGTGCCAGCAGTTTAGACAGGGTCGGCTACACCTTC.

This chain uses TRBV5-1 with TRBJ1-6; TRBD1 agrees at 7 bases. Per germline, CDR1 SGHRS and CDR2 YFSETQ. With 4 bases clipped from V and 7 bases from J, the junction kept 8 bases outside the gene matches. The CDR3 loop spans 15 amino acids. The CDR3 nucleotides are TGCGCCAGCAGCCTAGCTGGACAGGCCAATTCACCCCTCCACTTT. Translation gives CASSLAGQANSPLHF.

This chain joins TRBV18 and TRBJ2-5; maybe TRBD2 (5 bases). Germline V lookup: CDR1 KGHSH, CDR2 LQKENI. With 5 bases removed from V and 2 bases from J, the gap between germline ends came to 9 bases. This CDR3 spans 13 amino acids. CDR3 nucleotide sequence: TGTGCCAGCTCAGAGGGTTGGCAAGAGACCCAGTACTTC. This gives the protein CASSEGWQETQYF.

This clone was counted once. The chain joins TRBV6-5 to TRBJ2-3; D is possibly TRBD2 (5 bases). Germline V lookup: CDR1 MNHEY, CDR2 SVGAGI. The CDR3 loop spans 15 amino acids. Between the trimmed V and J ends, which lost 0 bases and 8 bases, there was a span of 15 bases. The DNA of the CDR3 is TGTGCCAGCAGTTACTCACTAGGAATAGGGAGTACGCAGTATTTT. Encoded protein: CASSYSLGIGSTQYF.

In its sample, this clone was seen once. The chain recombines TRBV9 with TRBJ1-2; 12 bases match TRBD1. This CDR3 has 18 amino acids. The V gene's germline CDR1 is SGDLS and CDR2 YYNGEE. Losses at the gene ends were 1 base for V and 6 bases for J; bases not matched to a gene: 13. CDR3 coding DNA: TGTGCCAGCAGCGTATCAGTTTTTATGGGACAGGGGGCTGATGGCTACACCTTC. Amino acid sequence: CASSVSVFMGQGADGYTF.

V and J are TRBV7-9 and TRBJ2-1; D is possibly TRBD2 (6 bases). The CDR3 has 16 residues. Trimming pared 5 bases from V and 4 bases from J, leaving 18 bases between. Looked up from germline, CDR1 is SEHNR and CDR2 is FQNEAQ (reference sequence). The CDR3 nucleotides are TGTGCCAGCAGCCCCCCGGGGGTAGCGACATACAATGAGCAGTTCTTC. Its translation: CASSPPGVATYNEQFF.

The V and J genes are TRBV27 and TRBJ2-2, with D possibly matching TRBD1 (6 bases). CDR3 length equals 15 residues. Germline-derived CDR1 and CDR2 are MNHEY and SMNVEV (reference sequence). V gave up 2 bases and J gave up 1 base, with 8 bases separating them. CDR3 loop: CASSLGTRNTGELFF. The CDR3 nucleotides read TGTGCCAGCAGTTTAGGGACAAGGAACACCGGGGAGCTGTTTTTT.

V usage is TRBV5-4 and J usage is TRBJ1-2; D uncertain. This CDR3 contains 13 residues. Germline CDR1 and CDR2: SGHNT and YYREEE (reference sequence). V was shortened by 1 base and J by 5 bases, with 9 bases between the two germline ends. The CDR3 sequence: CASSLRGNYGYTF. For the CDR3, the DNA is TGTGCCAGCAGCTTGCGAGGGAATTATGGCTACACCTTC.

In its sample, this clone was seen a few times. The J gene is TRBJ1-1, the V gene TRBV27, with TRBD1 as a possible D gene (5 bases). V shed 1 base and J shed 0 bases, with 6 bases lying between them. The CDR3 runs to 14 residues. Looked up from germline, CDR1 is MNHEY and CDR2 is SMNVEV (reference sequence). The CDR3 loop reads CASSLWGVNTEAFF. In DNA form, the CDR3 reads TGTGCCAGCAGTTTATGGGGGGTGAACACTGAAGCTTTCTTT.

The V gene is TRBV27, the J gene TRBJ1-2; 8 positions agree with TRBD1. The CDR3 extends over 13 amino acids. Germline V gives CDR1 MNHEY, CDR2 SMNVEV (reference sequence). The junction had 5 bases not matched to a gene; V was cut back by 3 bases and J by 8 bases. The CDR3 is CASSFVQGGGYTF. The CDR3 DNA follows: TGTGCCAGCAGTTTTGTACAGGGGGGAGGCTACACCTTC.

The chain uses TRBV28 and TRBJ1-4; 10 nucleotides line up with TRBD1. J was trimmed by 8 bases and V by 8 bases; bases with no gene match: 8. The CDR3 is 14 amino acids. Germline V CDR1 and CDR2: MDHEN, SYDVKM. CDR3 in DNA: TGTGCCAGCCGAACCGACAGGGGGCAGGAAAAACTGTTTTTT. This codes for CASRTDRGQEKLFF. Complete variable domain (other parts from reference TRBV28 and TRBJ1-4): DVKVTQSSRYLVKRTGEKVFLECVQDMDHENMFWYRQDPGLGLRLIYFSYDVKMKEKGDIPEGYSVSREKKERFSLILESASTNQTSMYLCASRTDRGQEKLFFGSGTQLSVL.

The rearrangement joins TRBV5-4 to TRBJ2-5; possible D gene TRBD1, 6 bases. Near its end, the DNA agrees better with TRBJ2-7, so the J call may be wrong. CDR1 SGHNT and CDR2 YYREEE come from the germline V gene (reference sequence). This CDR3 is built from 13 residues. The CDR3 bases are TGTGCCAGCAGCTCAGGGGTGGGGTACGAGCAGTACTTC. This translates into CASSSGVGYEQYF.